The clone carrying this T cell receptor beta chain was detected ten times or more. The entry originates in a study of spatial heterogeneity in lung cancer. Study-wide context: Alpha-chain sequences were detected in numbers that were consistently lower than beta-chain sequences.

In TCRdb, the 5' RACE reads were re-called with MiXCR into one record per CDR3 protein. The sample includes almost 75,000 distinct CDR3 sequences, roughly 13% of them seen just once. This CDR3 has 15 amino acids. Germline values: CDR1 LGHNA, CDR2 YSLEER. V lost 0 bases and J lost 5, with 14 bases in between. Described time point: sample taken at primary tumor resection. The input material, whole RNA from tumor, nontumor lung or frozen PBMC, was sequenced unsorted. The TCR sequence derives from a male donor with early-stage non-small cell lung cancer. The specimen was PBMCs, collected at surgery. J is TRBJ2-7 and V is TRBV4-3; possibly TRBD2 for D (7 bases). CDR3 sequence reads: CASSQDWGGWDEQYF. Written as DNA, the CDR3 is TGCGCCAGCAGCCAAGATTGGGGGGGCTGGGACGAGCAGTACTTC.